Listed here are 2 T cell receptor beta chains from one sample, sequenced in a study of blood T cell repertoires in COVID-19. Repertoires were generated with immunoSEQ multiplex PCR, while TCRdb's copy carries only in-frame clones and drops some. There are under 250,000 clones in the sample; roughly 84% occur only once, and about 1.6% lies in the top ten. The sample consisted of peripheral blood. These receptors came from a woman between 40 and 50 years old who had recovered from COVID-19.

The V gene is TRBV5-4, the J gene TRBJ1-1; D is possibly TRBD1 (6 bases). Germline assignment: CDR1 SGHNT and CDR2 YYREEE (reference sequence). The CDR3 is 12 amino acids. Trimming took 4 bases from V and 7 from J, leaving 11 bases between them. The CDR3 region has the DNA TGTGCCAGCAGCCCCCAGACAGGTGAAGCTTTCTTT. Its protein is CASSPQTGEAFF.

The chain uses TRBV30 and TRBJ1-5; possible D gene TRBD1, 5 bases. The CDR3 consists of 12 residues. Trimming pared 2 bases from V and 6 bases from J, leaving 8 bases between. Germline lookup yields CDR1 GTSNPN and CDR2 SVGIG (reference sequence). The CDR3 coding sequence is TGTGCCTGGAGTCGGGACTTTCAGCCCCAGCATTTT. Translating it yields CAWSRDFQPQHF.